What follows are 31 T cell receptor beta chains derived from one specimen sequenced in a study of chemoradiotherapy in HPV16-positive cancers. The method was immunoSEQ multiplex PCR; TCRdb's version includes in-frame clones alone and lacks a portion of them. The table has around 7,100 clones, less than 85% seen once; the top ten hold roughly 16%. Sequencing was performed on tumor tissue, taken from a patient who underwent chemoradiotherapy. Source of these receptors: a human donor with HPV-associated anogenital cancer.

The chain recombines TRBV5-4 with TRBJ2-7; D is perhaps TRBD1 or TRBD2 (5 bases each). The CDR3 totals 14 residues. Trimming took off 4 bases at V and 6 bases at J, with 17 bases between the two ends. CDR1 is SGHNT and CDR2 is YYREEE in the germline V gene (reference sequence). The CDR3 is CASSTGTAPREQYF. Written as DNA, the CDR3 is TGTGCCAGCAGCACCGGGACCGCCCCACGCGAGCAGTACTTC.

The V call is TRBV20-1, the J call TRBJ1-4; 8 bases agree with TRBD1. This CDR3 is 11 amino acids long. Trimming took 6 bases from V and 11 from J; bases not matched to a gene: 5. CDR1 is DFQATT, CDR2 SNEGSKA, per germline (reference sequence). CDR3 amino acids: CSADTGGKLFF. CDR3 DNA: TGCAGTGCGGATACAGGGGGGAAACTGTTTTTT.

The rearrangement links TRBV7-9 to TRBJ1-5; 9 nucleotides line up with TRBD1. Germline V gives CDR1 SEHNR, CDR2 FQNEAQ (reference sequence). The CDR3 has 17 amino acids. The V gene end was trimmed by 5 bases and the J gene end by 6 bases; junction bases not matched to a gene: 14. The CDR3 loop reads CASSAPGQGRVVQPQHF. CDR3 bases: TGTGCCAGCAGCGCCCCCGGACAGGGGAGAGTTGTTCAGCCCCAGCATTTT.

The chain employs TRBV6-6 and TRBJ1-3; D might be TRBD1 (5 bases). The V end was cut by 4 bases, the J end by 3 bases, with 16 bases between. This CDR3 spans 16 amino acids. The germline CDR1 and CDR2 sequences are MNHNY and SVGAGI (reference sequence). The CDR3 nucleotides read TGTGCCAGCAGTTTCGGGGGACGATCCTATGGAAACACCATATATTTT. This translates into CASSFGGRSYGNTIYF.

The gene calls are TRBV11-2 and TRBJ1-1; D not certain. There are 15 residues in the CDR3. The germline V and J ends were trimmed by 0 bases and 3 bases, with 11 bases remaining between them. Germline V gives CDR1 SGHAT, CDR2 FQNNGV. The CDR3 DNA follows: TGTGCCAGCAGCTTAGACCCAGGCCCCTACACTGAAGCTTTCTTT. Residues: CASSLDPGPYTEAFF.

This clone showed up just a few times. The rearrangement joins TRBV7-3 to TRBJ2-7; 8 nucleotides align to TRBD2. Unmatched junction bases numbered 27, after V lost 5 bases and J lost 3 bases. The V gene's germline CDR1 is SGHTA and CDR2 FQGTGA. There are 21 residues in the CDR3. The CDR3 region is CASSTRRENRGTGGLDYEQYF. The CDR3 DNA is TGTGCCAGCAGCACCCGCCGGGAAAATAGGGGAACGGGGGGGCTAGACTACGAGCAGTACTTC.

V and J are TRBV14 and TRBJ1-2, with TRBD1 matching 11 bases. Germline CDR1 reads SGHDN; CDR2 reads FVKESK. The CDR3 contains 18 residues. J gave up 7 bases and V 4 bases, and 17 bases lay outside the gene matches. CDR3 in DNA: TGTGCCAGCAGCCCCCCAGGCCGGGACAGGGGGTTTTCGGGTGGCTACACCTTC. Protein: CASSPPGRDRGFSGGYTF.

V usage is TRBV15 and J usage is TRBJ1-5; D remains unclear. Trimming stripped 1 base from V and 5 bases from J, with 12 bases between. CDR1 and CDR2 (germline): LNHNV, YYDKDF (reference sequence). The CDR3 totals 15 residues. The CDR3 reads CATSRAPGKDQPQHF. The CDR3 DNA reads as TGTGCCACCAGCAGAGCCCCGGGGAAAGATCAGCCCCAGCATTTT.

The CDR3 DNA sequence: TGTGCCAGCAGCTTGGAGGGGGTATTCACAGATACGCAGTATTTT. This codes for CASSLEGVFTDTQYF. The V call is TRBV5-8, the J call TRBJ2-3, with TRBD1 as a possible D gene (6 bases). The germline gives CDR1 SGHTS, CDR2 YDEGEE. The CDR3 loop spans 15 amino acids. Trimming removed 0 bases from V and 2 bases from J, with 10 bases in between.

The chain has TRBV28 and TRBJ1-3; a possible D gene is TRBD1 (5 bases). Trimming removed 8 bases from V and 2 bases from J, with 10 bases in between. There are 13 residues in the CDR3. Per the germline V gene, CDR1 is MDHEN and CDR2 is SYDVKM. The CDR3 loop reads CASETETGNTIYF. CDR3 DNA: TGTGCCAGCGAGACAGAGACTGGAAACACCATATATTTT. Looking up the rest from reference TRBV28 and TRBJ1-3 gives the full variable domain: DVKVTQSSRYLVKRTGEKVFLECVQDMDHENMFWYRQDPGLGLRLIYFSYDVKMKEKGDIPEGYSVSREKKERFSLILESASTNQTSMYLCASETETGNTIYFGEGSWLTVV.

This clone was counted only a few times. The identical CDR3 is also encoded by other nucleotide sequences in the sample. V gene TRBV18 combines with J gene TRBJ2-3; 8 bases align to TRBD2. The CDR3 is 15 residues long. Losses at the gene ends were 1 base for V and 1 base for J; bases not matched to a gene: 1. Germline values: CDR1 KGHSH, CDR2 LQKENI. The DNA of the CDR3 is TGTGCCAGCTCACCACTTAGCGGGGGCACAGATACGCAGTATTTT. Translated, it gives CASSPLSGGTDTQYF.

The V gene is TRBV18, the J gene TRBJ1-1; D gene ambiguous. Trimming stripped 0 bases from V and 0 bases from J, with 8 bases between. The germline CDR1 and CDR2 sequences are KGHSH and LQKENI. The CDR3 has 15 residues. The CDR3 is CASSPPDGLNTEAFF. The CDR3 coding sequence is TGTGCCAGCTCACCACCGGACGGGTTGAACACTGAAGCTTTCTTT.

The V call is TRBV10-1, the J call TRBJ2-2; 8 nucleotides agree with TRBD2. This CDR3 is built from 10 residues. CDR1 and CDR2 (germline): WNHNN, SYGVQD (reference sequence). J gave up 13 bases and V 8 bases, and 3 bases lay outside the gene matches. This CDR3 is CASPGRALFF. The CDR3, as DNA: TGCGCCAGCCCCGGGAGGGCGCTGTTTTTT.

The chain has TRBV5-1 and TRBJ1-1; D not resolved. V was shortened by 1 base and J by 1 base, with 5 bases between the two germline ends. Germline values: CDR1 SGHRS, CDR2 YFSETQ. This CDR3 spans 13 amino acids. In DNA, the CDR3 is TGCGCCAGCAGCTTGTCCAGGAACACTGAAGCTTTCTTT. This gives the protein CASSLSRNTEAFF.

For the CDR3, the DNA is TGTGCCAGCAGTCCCCGGCCGACAGATACGCAGTATTTT. Residues: CASSPRPTDTQYF. The chain has TRBV6-1 and TRBJ2-3; D unclear. This CDR3 contains 13 residues. The V end was cut by 5 bases, the J end by 3 bases, with 9 bases between. The germline CDR1 and CDR2 sequences are MNHNS and SASEGT.

In its sample, this clone was seen a few times. This chain links TRBV19 with TRBJ2-7, with D possibly matching TRBD2 (6 bases). Germline assignment: CDR1 LNHDA and CDR2 SQIVND (reference sequence). This CDR3 has 11 amino acids. V lost 10 bases, J lost 7 bases, and 14 bases lay in between. The CDR3 sequence is CATWAGSEQYF. CDR3 DNA sequence: TGTGCCACCTGGGCGGGGTCTGAGCAGTACTTC.

This chain connects TRBV18 to TRBJ1-1; D not resolved. Germline loops: CDR1 KGHSH, CDR2 LQKENI. The CDR3 loop spans 14 amino acids. Deletions cut 6 bases from V and 5 bases from J, with 16 bases between. The CDR3: CASSLGTLGTEAFF. The CDR3, as DNA: TGTGCCAGCTCCCTAGGCACCTTGGGGACTGAAGCTTTCTTT.

This clone was recorded only once. J is TRBJ1-1 and V is TRBV14; perhaps TRBD1 as D (5 bases). Germline CDR1 SGHDN, CDR2 FVKESK. V was shortened by 5 bases and J by 0 bases, with 13 bases between the two germline ends. There are 15 residues in the CDR3. CDR3 sequence reads: CASSARDFLNTEAFF. CDR3 bases: TGTGCCAGCAGCGCCCGGGACTTTTTGAACACTGAAGCTTTCTTT.

The chain joins TRBV6-6 to TRBJ2-2; D remains ambiguous. The CDR3 has 14 amino acids. With 7 bases removed from V and 4 bases from J, the gap between germline ends came to 13 bases. Germline V gives CDR1 MNHNY, CDR2 SVGAGI (reference sequence). CDR3 DNA: TGTGCCAGCACCCCCCGTGGCGCCACCGGGGAGCTGTTTTTT. It codes for CASTPRGATGELFF.

The V gene is TRBV13, the J gene TRBJ2-5; no reliable D call. The CDR3 is 13 amino acids. V was trimmed by 1 base and J by 2 bases, leaving 5 bases between them. Germline V gene lookup returns CDR1 PRHDT and CDR2 FYEKMQ (reference sequence). As DNA, the CDR3 is TGTGCCAGCAGCTTAGTGTCTCAAGAGACCCAGTACTTC. Translated: CASSLVSQETQYF.

The chain links TRBV5-1 to TRBJ2-7, with a possible D match to TRBD2 (6 bases). V was cut by 9 bases and J by 3 bases, with 16 bases left in between. The germline V gene has CDR1 SGHRS and CDR2 YFSETQ. The CDR3 sequence is 13 residues long. The CDR3 coding sequence is TGCGCCACCCCCAGGAGGGTGCACTACGAGCAGTACTTC. Amino acid sequence: CATPRRVHYEQYF.

The chain links TRBV20-1 to TRBJ1-1; a weak D match, TRBD1 (5 bases). V shed 5 bases and J shed 4 bases, with 8 bases lying between them. The CDR3 runs 11 residues. Germline values: CDR1 DFQATT, CDR2 SNEGSKA (reference sequence). CDR3: CSAGGGTEAFF. The CDR3 DNA is TGCAGTGCTGGTGGGGGCACTGAAGCTTTCTTT.

This chain connects TRBV11-2 to TRBJ2-7, with a possible D match to TRBD2 (6 bases). The CDR3 has 15 amino acids. Germline values: CDR1 SGHAT, CDR2 FQNNGV. Trimming took off 1 base at V and 0 bases at J, with 10 bases between the two ends. CDR3 region: CASSLAAGSSYEQYF. The DNA of the CDR3 is TGTGCCAGCAGCTTAGCGGCGGGGAGCTCCTACGAGCAGTACTTC. The whole variable domain, remainder taken from reference TRBV11-2 and TRBJ2-7, is EAGVAQSPRYKIIEKRQSVAFWCNPISGHATLYWYQQILGQGPKLLIQFQNNGVVDDSQLPKDRFSAERLKGVDSTLKIQPAKLEDSAVYLCASSLAAGSSYEQYFGPGTRLTVT.

This chain links TRBV7-2 with TRBJ2-7; D remains ambiguous. Germline-derived CDR1 and CDR2 are SGHTA and FQGNSA. V lost 0 bases and J 7 bases, leaving 16 bases between the germline ends. The CDR3 is 15 amino acids. CDR3 protein: CASSLAGLRSGEQYF. The CDR3 nucleotides read TGTGCCAGCAGCTTAGCGGGGTTGCGCTCCGGGGAGCAGTACTTC.

V and J are TRBV11-2 and TRBJ2-7; D not resolved. Trimming removed 0 bases from V and 3 bases from J, with 6 bases in between. This CDR3 is built from 13 residues. From germline, CDR1 is SGHAT and CDR2 FQNNGV. The CDR3, as DNA: TGTGCCAGCAGCTTAGATACCGTCTACGAGCAGTACTTC. Translation: CASSLDTVYEQYF.

The chain combines TRBV6-5 with TRBJ1-5; 10 bases fit TRBD1. The CDR3 has 15 amino acids. V trimming: 6 bases; J trimming: 6 bases; junction bases outside the gene matches: 8. From germline, CDR1 is MNHEY and CDR2 SVGAGI. The CDR3 sequence is CASSPGQGYRQPQHF. Here the CDR3 DNA reads TGTGCCAGCAGCCCGGGACAGGGGTATCGTCAGCCCCAGCATTTT.

A word on this clone: Different DNA sequences within this sample yield the same CDR3. The chain employs TRBV5-1 and TRBJ2-7; D call uncertain. The CDR3 loop spans 13 amino acids. V lost 0 bases and J lost 2, with 6 bases in between. In germline, CDR1 is SGHRS, CDR2 YFSETQ. CDR3 coding DNA: TGCGCCAGCAGCTTGGCAGACCCCTACGAGCAGTACTTC. This codes for CASSLADPYEQYF.

This clone was counted between two and nine times. The rearrangement uses TRBV7-6 and TRBJ1-5; D gene ambiguous. Germline loops: CDR1 SGHVS, CDR2 FNYEAQ. Trimming removed 5 bases from V and 0 bases from J, with 11 bases in between. The CDR3 covers 15 residues. CDR3 residues: CASSPLLVSNQPQHF. Written as DNA, the CDR3 is TGTGCCAGCAGCCCTTTGCTGGTTAGCAATCAGCCCCAGCATTTT.

The V call is TRBV11-2, the J call TRBJ2-7, with 10 positions matching TRBD2. The J segment lost 1 base and the V segment lost 3 bases, leaving 6 bases of the junction unmatched. This CDR3 is built from 16 residues. The germline gives CDR1 SGHAT, CDR2 FQNNGV. The chain's CDR3 is CASSFGTSGKSYEQYF. The CDR3 DNA reads TGTGCCAGCAGCTTTGGCACTAGCGGGAAATCCTACGAGCAGTACTTC.

A few counts support this clone. This chain links TRBV2 with TRBJ2-5, with D unclear. This CDR3 has 13 residues. Trimming pared 6 bases from V and 3 bases from J, leaving 11 bases between. The germline V gene has CDR1 SNHLY and CDR2 FYNNEI. The CDR3 coding sequence is TGTGCCAGCAGAGGAGAGATGAAAGAGACCCAGTACTTC. It is translated as CASRGEMKETQYF. The full variable domain, completed using reference TRBV2 and TRBJ2-5, is EPEVTQTPSHQVTQMGQEVILRCVPISNHLYFYWYRQILGQKVEFLVSFYNNEISEKSEIFDDQFSVERPDGSNFTLKIRSTKLEDSAMYFCASRGEMKETQYFGPGTRLLVL.

The V and J genes are TRBV2 and TRBJ2-7; unclear D gene. The germline V and J ends were trimmed by 6 bases and 3 bases, with 9 bases remaining between them. Per germline, CDR1 SNHLY and CDR2 FYNNEI. The CDR3 loop spans 12 amino acids. CDR3 DNA: TGTGCCAGCAGCTGGACGCGCTACGAGCAGTACTTC. Its protein is CASSWTRYEQYF. The whole variable domain, filled in from reference TRBV2 and TRBJ2-7, reads EPEVTQTPSHQVTQMGQEVILRCVPISNHLYFYWYRQILGQKVEFLVSFYNNEISEKSEIFDDQFSVERPDGSNFTLKIRSTKLEDSAMYFCASSWTRYEQYFGPGTRLTVT.